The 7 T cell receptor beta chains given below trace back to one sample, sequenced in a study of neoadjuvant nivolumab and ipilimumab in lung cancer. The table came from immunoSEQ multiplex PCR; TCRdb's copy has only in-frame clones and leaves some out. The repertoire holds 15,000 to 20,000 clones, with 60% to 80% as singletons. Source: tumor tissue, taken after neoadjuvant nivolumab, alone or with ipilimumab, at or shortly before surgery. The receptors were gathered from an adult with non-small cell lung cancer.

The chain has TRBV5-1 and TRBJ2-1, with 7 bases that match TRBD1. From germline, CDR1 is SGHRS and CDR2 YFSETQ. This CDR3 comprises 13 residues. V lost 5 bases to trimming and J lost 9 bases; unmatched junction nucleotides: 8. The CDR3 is CASRTGSVGEQFF. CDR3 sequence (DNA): TGCGCCAGCAGGACAGGGTCAGTTGGTGAGCAGTTCTTC.

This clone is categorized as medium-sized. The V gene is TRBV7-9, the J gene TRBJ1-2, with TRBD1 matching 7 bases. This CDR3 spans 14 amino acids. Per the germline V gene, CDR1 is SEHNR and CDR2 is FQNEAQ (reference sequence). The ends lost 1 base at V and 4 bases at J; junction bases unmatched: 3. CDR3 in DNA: TGTGCCAGCAGCTTAGGTAGGGACAGCTATGGCTACACCTTC. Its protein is CASSLGRDSYGYTF. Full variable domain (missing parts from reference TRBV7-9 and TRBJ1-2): DTGVSQNPRHKITKRGQNVTFRCDPISEHNRLYWYRQTLGQGPEFLTYFQNEAQLEKSRLLSDRFSAERPKGSFSTLEIQRTEQGDSAMYLCASSLGRDSYGYTFGSGTRLTVV.

The CDR3 bases are TGCGCCAGCAGCCAAGCCCAAACAGGGGCACCACACACAGATACGCAGTATTTT. Protein sequence: CASSQAQTGAPHTDTQYF. The V and J genes are TRBV4-3 and TRBJ2-3, with 7 bases lining up with TRBD1. This CDR3 has 18 amino acids. After removal of 1 base from V and 2 bases from J, the junction contained 12 bases not matched to a gene. Germline V gives CDR1 LGHNA, CDR2 YSLEER.

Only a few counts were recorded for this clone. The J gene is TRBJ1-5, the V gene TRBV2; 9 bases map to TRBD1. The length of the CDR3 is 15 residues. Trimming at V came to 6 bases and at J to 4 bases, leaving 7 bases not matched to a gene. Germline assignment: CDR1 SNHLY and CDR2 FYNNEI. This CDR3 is CASRKDRGENQPQHF. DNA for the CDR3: TGTGCCAGCAGGAAAGACAGGGGGGAAAATCAGCCCCAGCATTTT.

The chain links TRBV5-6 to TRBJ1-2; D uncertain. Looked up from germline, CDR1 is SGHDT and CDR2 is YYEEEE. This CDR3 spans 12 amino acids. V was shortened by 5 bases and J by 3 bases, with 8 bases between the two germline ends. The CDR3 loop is CASSRRDYGYTF. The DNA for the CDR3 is TGTGCCAGCAGTCGTAGGGACTATGGCTACACCTTC. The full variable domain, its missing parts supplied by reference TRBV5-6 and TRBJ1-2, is DAGVTQSPTHLIKTRGQQVTLRCSPKSGHDTVSWYQQALGQGPQFIFQYYEEEERQRGNFPDRFSGHQFPNYSSELNVNALLLGDSALYLCASSRRDYGYTFGSGTRLTVV.

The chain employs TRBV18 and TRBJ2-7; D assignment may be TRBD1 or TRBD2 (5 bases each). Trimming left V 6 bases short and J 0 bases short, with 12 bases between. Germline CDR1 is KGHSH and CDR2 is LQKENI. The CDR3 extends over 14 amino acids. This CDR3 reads CASSTRDDSYEQYF. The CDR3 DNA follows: TGTGCCAGCTCGACCCGGGACGACTCCTACGAGCAGTACTTC.

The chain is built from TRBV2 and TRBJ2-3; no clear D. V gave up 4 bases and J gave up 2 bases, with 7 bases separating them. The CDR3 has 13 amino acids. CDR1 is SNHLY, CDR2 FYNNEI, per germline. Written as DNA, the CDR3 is TGTGCCAGCAGTGCGGCAAACACAGATACGCAGTATTTT. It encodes CASSAANTDTQYF.